The source of this T cell receptor beta chain is a study of T cells in Graves' hyperthyroidism and ophthalmopathy. Broader study findings: The model's output predicted ophthalmopathy at a median of about 6.5 months prior to onset.

In germline, CDR1 is MNHNY, CDR2 SVGAGI (reference sequence). The CDR3 consists of 15 residues. V lost 0 bases, J lost 4 bases, and 10 bases lay in between. On this clonotype: Its antigen is unidentified.

Using RNA transcripts as the source, TCR beta CDR3 regions were amplified. TCR CDR3 underwent first-round RT-PCR with the HTBI primer set. TCRdb called the multiplex PCR reads again in MiXCR, with one record for every CDR3 protein. This table has about half a million distinct CDR3 sequences, 20% appearing once. The rearrangement links TRBV6-6 to TRBJ1-3; D is unclear. This TCR was recovered from a man between 35 and 55 years old with Graves' ophthalmopathy. Specimen: blood. CDR3 sequence: CASSYSEGSGNTIYF. The CDR3, as DNA: TGTGCCAGCAGTTACTCAGAGGGCTCGGGAAACACCATATATTTT.